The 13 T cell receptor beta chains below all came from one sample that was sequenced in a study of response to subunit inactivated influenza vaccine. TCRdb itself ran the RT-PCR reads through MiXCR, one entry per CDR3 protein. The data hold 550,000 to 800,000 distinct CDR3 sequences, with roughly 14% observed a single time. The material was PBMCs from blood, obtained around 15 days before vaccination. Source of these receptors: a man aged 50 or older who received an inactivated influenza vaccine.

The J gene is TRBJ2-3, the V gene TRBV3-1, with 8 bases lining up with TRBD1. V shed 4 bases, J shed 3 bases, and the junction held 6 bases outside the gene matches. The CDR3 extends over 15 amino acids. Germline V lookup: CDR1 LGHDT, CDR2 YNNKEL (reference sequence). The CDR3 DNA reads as TGTGCCAGCAGCCTTAGACAGGGGAAGACAGATACGCAGTATTTT. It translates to CASSLRQGKTDTQYF.

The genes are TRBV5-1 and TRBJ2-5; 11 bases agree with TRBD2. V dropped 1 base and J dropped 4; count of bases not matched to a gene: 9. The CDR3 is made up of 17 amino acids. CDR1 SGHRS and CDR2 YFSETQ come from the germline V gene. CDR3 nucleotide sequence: TGCGCCAGCAGCTTGTGGTTAGCGGGAGGGCTTAGAGAGACCCAGTACTTC. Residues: CASSLWLAGGLRETQYF.

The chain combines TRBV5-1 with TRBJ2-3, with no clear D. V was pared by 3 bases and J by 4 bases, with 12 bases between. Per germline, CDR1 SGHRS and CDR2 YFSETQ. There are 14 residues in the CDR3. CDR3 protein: CASSSQVGPDTQYF. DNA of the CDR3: TGCGCCAGCAGCTCCCAGGTGGGCCCAGATACGCAGTATTTT.

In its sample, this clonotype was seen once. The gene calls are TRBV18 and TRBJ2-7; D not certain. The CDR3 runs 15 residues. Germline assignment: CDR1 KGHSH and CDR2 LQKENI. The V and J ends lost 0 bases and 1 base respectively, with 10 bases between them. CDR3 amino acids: CASSPPRRISYEQYF. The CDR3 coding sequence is TGTGCCAGCTCACCACCGCGCAGAATTTCCTACGAGCAGTACTTC.

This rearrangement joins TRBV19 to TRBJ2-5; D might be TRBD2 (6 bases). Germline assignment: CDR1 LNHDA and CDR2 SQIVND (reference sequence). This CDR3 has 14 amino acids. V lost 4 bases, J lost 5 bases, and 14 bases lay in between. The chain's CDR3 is CASSSGVVLETQYF. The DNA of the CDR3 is TGTGCCAGTAGTAGCGGGGTTGTTTTGGAGACCCAGTACTTC.

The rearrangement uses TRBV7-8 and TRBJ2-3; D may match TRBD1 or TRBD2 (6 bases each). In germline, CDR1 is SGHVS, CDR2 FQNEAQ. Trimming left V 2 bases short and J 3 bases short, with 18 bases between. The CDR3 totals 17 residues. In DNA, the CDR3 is TGTGCCAGCAGCTTACTACGGGGGCCGTTGTCGACAGATACGCAGTATTTT. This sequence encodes CASSLLRGPLSTDTQYF.

As DNA, the CDR3 is TGTGCCAGCAGCTTAATGCGAAGGGACAATGAGCAGTTCTTC. The encoded protein is CASSLMRRDNEQFF. This chain links TRBV7-9 with TRBJ2-1; D unclear. V lost 2 bases and J 5 bases, leaving 10 bases between the germline ends. Germline lookup yields CDR1 SEHNR and CDR2 FQNEAQ (reference sequence). This CDR3 comprises 14 residues.

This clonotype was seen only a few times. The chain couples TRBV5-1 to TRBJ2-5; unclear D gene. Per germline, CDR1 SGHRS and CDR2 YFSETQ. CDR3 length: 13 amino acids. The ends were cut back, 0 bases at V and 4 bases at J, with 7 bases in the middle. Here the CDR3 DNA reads TGCGCCAGCAGCTTGGAATACCGAGAGACCCAGTACTTC. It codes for CASSLEYRETQYF. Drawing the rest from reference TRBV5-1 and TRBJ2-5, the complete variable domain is KAGVTQTPRYLIKTRGQQVTLSCSPISGHRSVSWYQQTPGQGLQFLFEYFSETQRNKGNFPGRFSGRQFSNSRSEMNVSTLELGDSALYLCASSLEYRETQYFGPGTRLLVL.

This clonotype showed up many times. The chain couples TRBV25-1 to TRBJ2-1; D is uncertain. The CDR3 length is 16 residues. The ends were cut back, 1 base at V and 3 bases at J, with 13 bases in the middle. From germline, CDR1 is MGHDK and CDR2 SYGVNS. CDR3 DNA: TGTGCCAGCAGTGAATTAACAGCGTCCCTCTACAATGAGCAGTTCTTC. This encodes CASSELTASLYNEQFF.

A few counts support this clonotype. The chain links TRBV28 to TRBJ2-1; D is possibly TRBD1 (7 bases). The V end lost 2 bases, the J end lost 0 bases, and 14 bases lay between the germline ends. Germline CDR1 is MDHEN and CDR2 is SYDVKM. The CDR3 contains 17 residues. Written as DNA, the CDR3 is TGTGCCAGCAGTTTAGCAGGGGGAGGAAGCTCCTACAATGAGCAGTTCTTC. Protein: CASSLAGGGSSYNEQFF.

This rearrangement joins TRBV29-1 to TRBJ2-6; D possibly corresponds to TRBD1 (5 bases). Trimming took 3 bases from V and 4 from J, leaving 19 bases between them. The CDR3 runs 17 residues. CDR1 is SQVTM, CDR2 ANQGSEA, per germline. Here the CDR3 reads CSVEGSEAGSGANVLTF. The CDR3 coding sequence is TGCAGCGTTGAGGGGTCCGAAGCAGGGTCAGGGGCCAACGTCCTGACTTTC. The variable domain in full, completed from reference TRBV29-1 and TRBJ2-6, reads SAVISQKPSRDICQRGTSLTIQCQVDSQVTMMFWYRQQPGQSLTLIATANQGSEATYESGFVIDKFPISRPNLTFSTLTVSNMSPEDSSIYLCSVEGSEAGSGANVLTFGAGSRLTVL.

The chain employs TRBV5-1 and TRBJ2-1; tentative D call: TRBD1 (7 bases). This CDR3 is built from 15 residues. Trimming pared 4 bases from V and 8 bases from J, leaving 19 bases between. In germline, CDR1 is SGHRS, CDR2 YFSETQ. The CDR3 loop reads CASSPSGGTSDEQFF. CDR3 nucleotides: TGCGCCAGCAGCCCCTCAGGGGGGACCTCGGATGAGCAGTTCTTC.

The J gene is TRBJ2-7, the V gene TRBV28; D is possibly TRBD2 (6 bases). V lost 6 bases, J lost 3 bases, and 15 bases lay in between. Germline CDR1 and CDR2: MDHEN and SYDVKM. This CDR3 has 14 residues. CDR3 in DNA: TGTGCCAGCAGCCAGGGAGGACTAAACTACGAGCAGTACTTC. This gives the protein CASSQGGLNYEQYF.